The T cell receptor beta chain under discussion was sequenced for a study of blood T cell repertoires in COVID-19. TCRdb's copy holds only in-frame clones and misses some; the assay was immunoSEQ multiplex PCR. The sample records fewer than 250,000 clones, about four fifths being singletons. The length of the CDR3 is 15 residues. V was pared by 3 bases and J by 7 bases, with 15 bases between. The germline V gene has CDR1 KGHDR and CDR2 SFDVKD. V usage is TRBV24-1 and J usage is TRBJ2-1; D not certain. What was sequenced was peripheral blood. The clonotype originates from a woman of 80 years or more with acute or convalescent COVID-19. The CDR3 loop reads CATSDTGLVRNEQFF. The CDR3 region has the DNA TGTGCCACCAGTGATACCGGTCTGGTCCGTAATGAGCAGTTCTTC.